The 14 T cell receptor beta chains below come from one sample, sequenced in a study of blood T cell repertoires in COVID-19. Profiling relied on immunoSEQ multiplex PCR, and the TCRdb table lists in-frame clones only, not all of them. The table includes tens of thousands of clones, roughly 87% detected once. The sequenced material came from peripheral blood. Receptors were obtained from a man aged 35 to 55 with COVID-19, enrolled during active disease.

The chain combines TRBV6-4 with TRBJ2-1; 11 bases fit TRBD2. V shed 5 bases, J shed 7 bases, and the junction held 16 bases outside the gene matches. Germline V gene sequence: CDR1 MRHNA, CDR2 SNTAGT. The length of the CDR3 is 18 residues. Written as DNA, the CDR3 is TGTGCCAGCAGTAACACTCTAGCGGGAGGACTCTCCGGTAATGAGCAGTTCTTC. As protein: CASSNTLAGGLSGNEQFF.

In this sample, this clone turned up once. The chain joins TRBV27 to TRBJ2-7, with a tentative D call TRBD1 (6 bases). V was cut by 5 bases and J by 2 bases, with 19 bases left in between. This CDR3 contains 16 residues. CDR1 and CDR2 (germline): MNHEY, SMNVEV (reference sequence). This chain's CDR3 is CASSETTGSLTYEQYF. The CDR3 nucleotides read TGTGCCAGCAGTGAAACGACAGGATCCCTCACCTACGAGCAGTACTTC.

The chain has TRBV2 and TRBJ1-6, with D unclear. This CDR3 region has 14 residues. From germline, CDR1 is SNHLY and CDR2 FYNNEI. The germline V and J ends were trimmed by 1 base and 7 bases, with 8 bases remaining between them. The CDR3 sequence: CASSEGFENSPLHF. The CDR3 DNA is TGTGCCAGCAGTGAAGGGTTTGAGAATTCACCCCTCCACTTT.

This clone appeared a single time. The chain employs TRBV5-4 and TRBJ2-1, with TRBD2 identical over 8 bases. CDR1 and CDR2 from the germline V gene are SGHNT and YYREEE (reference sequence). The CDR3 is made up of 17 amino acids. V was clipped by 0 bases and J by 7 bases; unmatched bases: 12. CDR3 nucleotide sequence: TGTGCCAGCAGCTTGGTAGTTTTAGCGGGATTGGAGAATGAGCAGTTCTTC. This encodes CASSLVVLAGLENEQFF.

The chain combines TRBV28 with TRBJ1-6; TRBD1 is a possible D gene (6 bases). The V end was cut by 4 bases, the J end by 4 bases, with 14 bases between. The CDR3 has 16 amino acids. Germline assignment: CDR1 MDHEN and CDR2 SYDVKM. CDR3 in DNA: TGTGCCAGCAGTTCCGGGAGGGGGGGATATAATTCACCCCTCCACTTT. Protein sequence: CASSSGRGGYNSPLHF.

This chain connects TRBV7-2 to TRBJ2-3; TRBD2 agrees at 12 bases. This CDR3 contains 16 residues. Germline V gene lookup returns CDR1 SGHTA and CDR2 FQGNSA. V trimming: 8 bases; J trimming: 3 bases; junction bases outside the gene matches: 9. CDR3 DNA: TGTGCCAGCGTTCGAGGGGGACTAGCGGGTACAGATACGCAGTATTTT. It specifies CASVRGGLAGTDTQYF.

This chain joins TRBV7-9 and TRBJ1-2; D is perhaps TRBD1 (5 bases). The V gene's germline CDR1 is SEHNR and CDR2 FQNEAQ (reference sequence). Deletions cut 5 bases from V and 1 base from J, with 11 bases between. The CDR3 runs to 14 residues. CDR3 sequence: CASSPGTDNYGYTF. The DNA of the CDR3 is TGTGCCAGCAGCCCCGGGACTGATAACTATGGCTACACCTTC.

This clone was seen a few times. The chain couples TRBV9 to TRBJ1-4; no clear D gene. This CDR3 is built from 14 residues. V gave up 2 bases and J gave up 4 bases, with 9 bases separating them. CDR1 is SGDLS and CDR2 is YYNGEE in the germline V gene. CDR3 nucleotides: TGTGCCAGCAGCGTCAGAGACTTTAATGAAAAACTGTTTTTT. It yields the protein CASSVRDFNEKLFF.

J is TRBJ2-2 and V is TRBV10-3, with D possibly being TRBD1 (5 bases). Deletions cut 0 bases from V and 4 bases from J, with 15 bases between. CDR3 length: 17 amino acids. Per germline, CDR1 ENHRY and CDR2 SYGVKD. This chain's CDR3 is CAISESLGASATGELFF. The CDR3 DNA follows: TGTGCCATCAGTGAGTCGTTAGGGGCGAGCGCCACCGGGGAGCTGTTTTTT.

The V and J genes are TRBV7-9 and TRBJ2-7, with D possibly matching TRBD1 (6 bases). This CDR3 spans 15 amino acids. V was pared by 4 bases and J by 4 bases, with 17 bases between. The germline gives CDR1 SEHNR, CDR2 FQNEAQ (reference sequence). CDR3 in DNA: TGTGCCAGCAGCTCTTCCGGGACACAAAAATACGAGCAGTACTTC. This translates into CASSSSGTQKYEQYF.

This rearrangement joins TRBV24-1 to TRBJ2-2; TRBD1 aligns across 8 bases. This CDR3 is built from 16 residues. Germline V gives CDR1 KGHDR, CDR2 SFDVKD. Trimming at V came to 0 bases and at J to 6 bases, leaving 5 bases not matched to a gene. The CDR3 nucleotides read TGTGCCACCAGTGATTTGGGACAGGGTATAGCCGGGGAGCTGTTTTTT. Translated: CATSDLGQGIAGELFF.

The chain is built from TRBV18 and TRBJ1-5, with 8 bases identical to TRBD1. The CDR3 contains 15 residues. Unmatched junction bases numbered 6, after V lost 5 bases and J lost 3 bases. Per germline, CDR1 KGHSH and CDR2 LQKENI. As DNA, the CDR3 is TGTGCCAGCTCATCCACAGGGGGGACCAATCAGCCCCAGCATTTT. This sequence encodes CASSSTGGTNQPQHF.

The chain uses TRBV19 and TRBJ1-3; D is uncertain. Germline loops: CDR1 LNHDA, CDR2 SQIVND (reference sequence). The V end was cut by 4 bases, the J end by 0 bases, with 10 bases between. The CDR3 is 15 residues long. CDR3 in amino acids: CASSNDKSSGNTIYF. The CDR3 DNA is TGTGCCAGTAGTAACGACAAGAGCTCTGGAAACACCATATATTTT. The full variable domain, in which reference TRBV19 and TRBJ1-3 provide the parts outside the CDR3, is DGGITQSPKYLFRKEGQNVTLSCEQNLNHDAMYWYRQDPGQGLRLIYYSQIVNDFQKGDIAEGYSVSREKKESFPLTVTSAQKNPTAFYLCASSNDKSSGNTIYFGEGSWLTVV.

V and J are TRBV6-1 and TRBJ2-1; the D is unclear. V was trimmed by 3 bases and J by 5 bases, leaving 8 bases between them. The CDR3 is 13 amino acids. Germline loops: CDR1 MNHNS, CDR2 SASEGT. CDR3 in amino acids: CASSDQADNEQFF. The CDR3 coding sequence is TGTGCCAGCAGTGATCAGGCCGACAATGAGCAGTTCTTC.